This T cell receptor beta chain was captured in a study of control samples from healthy donors and cancer patients. This table comes from immunoSEQ multiplex PCR, and its TCRdb copy is limited to in-frame clones, with some not included. In the table there are 140,000 or so clones, more than 90% of which are singletons. The CDR3 has 16 amino acids. V lost 2 bases to trimming and J lost 0 bases, with 8 bases between them. CDR1 and CDR2 from the germline V gene are LGHNT and FRNRAP. The sequenced sample consisted of blood. This chain uses TRBV12-5 with TRBJ1-6; D may be TRBD1 (6 bases). This sequence was found in a man between 25 and 39 years old in good health. The CDR3 sequence is CASGLLGGSYNSPLHF. CDR3 DNA: TGTGCTAGTGGTTTGCTAGGGGGCTCCTATAATTCACCCCTCCACTTT.